A single sample gave rise to the 22 T cell receptor beta chains below, sequenced in a study of blood T cell repertoires in COVID-19. Libraries were prepared by immunoSEQ multiplex PCR; TCRdb keeps only in-frame clonotypes and omits some of them. The sample lists over 70,000 clones, around four fifths seen once, with approximately 9.3% in the top ten. The sequencing input was peripheral blood. The receptors originated from an elderly woman with acute or convalescent COVID-19.

Only a few counts were recorded for this clone. The rearrangement links TRBV19 to TRBJ2-7; maybe TRBD1 (5 bases). V was clipped by 7 bases and J by 4 bases, with 14 bases between them. CDR1 and CDR2 (germline): LNHDA, SQIVND (reference sequence). The length of the CDR3 is 13 residues. CDR3 protein: CASKRTDNYEQYF. In DNA, the CDR3 is TGTGCCAGTAAAAGGACGGACAATTACGAGCAGTACTTC.

V is TRBV14 and J is TRBJ1-1; tentatively, D is TRBD1 (5 bases). With 1 base removed from V and 9 bases from J, the gap between germline ends came to 12 bases. Germline V lookup: CDR1 SGHDN, CDR2 FVKESK. The CDR3 contains 13 residues. CDR3 sequence reads: CASSQGGVTKAFF. The DNA for the CDR3 is TGTGCCAGCAGCCAAGGGGGGGTAACCAAAGCTTTCTTT.

The chain uses TRBV20-1 and TRBJ2-7, with D tentatively TRBD1 (6 bases). This CDR3 has 12 residues. V was trimmed by 3 bases and J by 6 bases, leaving 12 bases between them. From germline, CDR1 is DFQATT and CDR2 SNEGSKA (reference sequence). CDR3 sequence: CSASVQGIEQYF. CDR3 in DNA: TGCAGTGCTAGTGTTCAGGGGATCGAGCAGTACTTC.

V and J are TRBV7-9 and TRBJ2-3; D unresolved. With 2 bases removed from V and 5 bases from J, the gap between germline ends came to 14 bases. Germline CDR1 reads SEHNR; CDR2 reads FQNEAQ (reference sequence). The length of the CDR3 is 15 residues. CDR3 bases: TGTGCCAGCAGCTTAAGGCGGCAACTCGGAGATACGCAGTATTTT. This gives the protein CASSLRRQLGDTQYF. Combining the CDR3 with reference TRBV7-9 and TRBJ2-3 gives the whole variable domain DTGVSQNPRHKITKRGQNVTFRCDPISEHNRLYWYRQTLGQGPEFLTYFQNEAQLEKSRLLSDRFSAERPKGSFSTLEIQRTEQGDSAMYLCASSLRRQLGDTQYFGPGTRLTVL.

The CDR3 coding sequence is TGTGCCAGTAGTATAGATCGAAGCAGGGGCCTTCCTGTGACTGAAGCTTTCTTT. Translating it yields CASSIDRSRGLPVTEAFF. This chain uses TRBV19 with TRBJ1-1, with a weak D call TRBD1 (6 bases). Germline loops: CDR1 LNHDA, CDR2 SQIVND (reference sequence). The CDR3 totals 18 residues. The V gene lost 0 bases and the J gene lost 5 bases, with 22 bases spanning the gap.

This clone appeared once. The rearrangement uses TRBV6-5 and TRBJ1-2; 8 nucleotides agree with TRBD1. This CDR3 is built from 16 residues. The germline CDR1 and CDR2 sequences are MNHEY and SVGAGI. V gave up 4 bases and J gave up 4 bases; unmatched junction bases: 11. The CDR3 is CASSSFLGQGIYGYTF. In DNA, the CDR3 is TGTGCCAGCAGTTCCTTCCTCGGACAGGGCATCTATGGCTACACCTTC.

This chain joins TRBV4-1 and TRBJ1-2; D is ambiguous. Germline values: CDR1 MGHRA, CDR2 YSYEKL. With 2 bases removed from V and 4 bases from J, the gap between germline ends came to 17 bases. The CDR3 is 16 amino acids. CDR3 sequence (DNA): TGCGCCAGCAGCCAAACGGGAGATGGGCGATCCTATGGCTACACCTTC. Its translation is CASSQTGDGRSYGYTF.

This rearrangement joins TRBV3-1 (or the pseudogene TRBV3-2) to TRBJ2-3; 9 bases are shared with TRBD1. Germline V gene sequence: CDR1 LGHDT, CDR2 YNNKEL (reference sequence). Unmatched junction bases numbered 4, after V lost 2 bases and J lost 4 bases. There are 15 residues in the CDR3. The CDR3 loop reads CASSQPGQGADTQYF. The DNA for the CDR3 is TGTGCCAGCAGCCAACCGGGACAGGGAGCAGATACGCAGTATTTT.

J is TRBJ1-2 and V is TRBV9; 10 bases are shared with TRBD1. In germline, CDR1 is SGDLS, CDR2 YYNGEE. The trim removed 1 base at V and 4 bases at J, leaving 4 bases unmatched. CDR3 length equals 15 residues. The CDR3, as DNA: TGTGCCAGCAGCGTATTGGGACAGGGGAGCTATGGCTACACCTTC. This gives the protein CASSVLGQGSYGYTF.

This clone has ten or more counts. Germline and junction disagree at one end, which may indicate a read error. The chain has TRBV7-7 and TRBJ2-7; TRBD2 is a possible D gene (5 bases). The CDR3 totals 15 residues. The germline V gene encodes CDR1 SSHAT and CDR2 FNYEAQ (reference sequence). The CDR3 nucleotides read TGTGCTAGCAGCTTAGCGTCAGGATTTCCCTACGAGCAGTACTTC. It yields the protein CASSLASGFPYEQYF.

This clone was detected ten times or more. V usage is TRBV9 and J usage is TRBJ2-7; D is perhaps TRBD1 (6 bases). CDR3 length: 14 residues. Germline CDR1 SGDLS, CDR2 YYNGEE. Between the trimmed V and J ends, which lost 7 bases and 4 bases, there was a span of 18 bases. The CDR3, as DNA: TGTGCCAGCGCACCCGCGAGCAGGGGATACGAGCAGTACTTC. Translation gives CASAPASRGYEQYF.

The gene calls are TRBV12-5 and TRBJ1-3; TRBD1 agrees at 12 bases. The length of the CDR3 is 18 residues. CDR1 is LGHNT and CDR2 is FRNRAP in the germline V gene. V trimming: 6 bases; J trimming: 5 bases; junction bases outside the gene matches: 14. The DNA for the CDR3 is TGTGCTAGTGGCCGGGCCGGGACAGGGGGCGCGGGGAGAAACACCATATATTTT. Protein product: CASGRAGTGGAGRNTIYF.

The V gene is TRBV7-2, the J gene TRBJ1-2; weak D call: TRBD1 (6 bases). The ends were cut back, 6 bases at V and 6 bases at J, with 23 bases in the middle. The CDR3 has 16 residues. The V gene's germline CDR1 is SGHTA and CDR2 FQGNSA. The CDR3 nucleotides read TGTGCCAGCAGAGACGGCCAGACAGGTGGTCTACATGGCTACACCTTC. It yields the protein CASRDGQTGGLHGYTF. Supplemented by reference TRBV7-2 and TRBJ1-2, the full variable domain reads GAGVSQSPSNKVTEKGKDVELRCDPISGHTALYWYRQSLGQGLEFLIYFQGNSAPDKSGLPSDRFSAERTGGSVSTLTIQRTQQEDSAVYLCASRDGQTGGLHGYTFGSGTRLTVV.

The chain couples TRBV3-1 (or the pseudogene TRBV3-2) to TRBJ2-7; D perhaps matches TRBD1 (6 bases). Germline V gives CDR1 LGHDT, CDR2 YNNKEL (reference sequence). The V gene lost 4 bases and the J gene lost 0 bases, with 10 bases spanning the gap. The CDR3 consists of 14 residues. CDR3 loop: CASSRGQNSYEQYF. CDR3 in DNA: TGTGCCAGCAGCCGCGGACAGAACTCCTACGAGCAGTACTTC.

This chain links TRBV27 with TRBJ2-7; 7 bases map to TRBD2. Germline CDR1 MNHEY, CDR2 SMNVEV (reference sequence). The V and J ends lost 2 bases and 6 bases, in that order; junction bases with no gene match: 7. This CDR3 spans 14 amino acids. The CDR3 bases are TGTGCCAGCAGTTTAGGACCGGCGGGAGTCGAGCAGTACTTC. Residues: CASSLGPAGVEQYF.

The V and J genes are TRBV6-5 and TRBJ1-5, with D perhaps matching TRBD1 (5 bases). CDR1 and CDR2 (germline): MNHEY, SVGAGI. CDR3 length: 13 amino acids. V lost 2 bases, J lost 5 bases, and 7 bases lay in between. CDR3 sequence reads: CASSYGRDQPQHF. DNA for the CDR3: TGTGCCAGCAGTTACGGCAGGGATCAGCCCCAGCATTTT.

The chain carries TRBV7-2 and TRBJ2-7; TRBD2 matches at 14 bases. The V and J ends lost 5 bases and 7 bases, in that order; junction bases with no gene match: 4. CDR3 size: 14 residues. Germline V gene data show CDR1 as SGHTA and CDR2 as FQGNSA. The CDR3 spells CASSGTSGSREQYF. Here the CDR3 DNA reads TGTGCCAGCAGCGGGACTAGCGGGAGTAGAGAGCAGTACTTC. The variable domain in full, completed from reference TRBV7-2 and TRBJ2-7, reads GAGVSQSPSNKVTEKGKDVELRCDPISGHTALYWYRQSLGQGLEFLIYFQGNSAPDKSGLPSDRFSAERTGGSVSTLTIQRTQQEDSAVYLCASSGTSGSREQYFGPGTRLTVT.

This chain's CDR3 is CASSEGPPEKLFF. The DNA of the CDR3 is TGTGCCAGCAGCGAGGGCCCTCCTGAAAAACTGTTTTTT. V gene TRBV6-5 combines with J gene TRBJ1-4; D uncertain. The CDR3 runs to 13 residues. The V gene lost 6 bases and the J gene lost 7 bases, with 12 bases spanning the gap. Looked up from germline, CDR1 is MNHEY and CDR2 is SVGAGI.

As to this clone: The same CDR3 also results from other DNA sequences found in this sample. CDR3 in DNA: TGTGCTAGTGGTCCCGGACAGGGGAGTCAGCCCCAGCATTTT. Its protein is CASGPGQGSQPQHF. The chain carries TRBV12-5 and TRBJ1-5, with 9 bases fitting TRBD1. The CDR3 is made up of 14 amino acids. V trimming: 5 bases; J trimming: 6 bases; junction bases outside the gene matches: 5. The germline CDR1 and CDR2 sequences are LGHNT and FRNRAP.

The sample holds one count of this clone. The CDR3 DNA reads as TGTGCCAGCAGCGCCCGGGGGGCGGGGGTCGGAGAGCAGTTCTTC. Translated, it gives CASSARGAGVGEQFF. The chain has TRBV5-8 and TRBJ2-1; TRBD2 might be the D (7 bases). This CDR3 spans 15 amino acids. Between the trimmed V and J ends, which lost 4 bases and 10 bases, there was a span of 21 bases. CDR1 SGHTS and CDR2 YDEGEE come from the germline V gene.

The rearrangement joins TRBV7-9 to TRBJ1-1; D is perhaps TRBD1 (5 bases). Germline V lookup: CDR1 SEHNR, CDR2 FQNEAQ (reference sequence). The CDR3 runs to 16 residues. Trimming took off 6 bases at V and 1 base at J, with 18 bases between the two ends. CDR3 nucleotide sequence: TGTGCCAGCAGTCATGGGAGGGGCTTTCCGAACACTGAAGCTTTCTTT. Translation: CASSHGRGFPNTEAFF.

This clone was seen many times. One end of the junction fails to match germline, which may point to a read error. The V and J genes are TRBV7-7 and TRBJ2-2; TRBD2 agrees at 10 bases. This CDR3 has 15 amino acids. Per the germline V gene, CDR1 is SSHAT and CDR2 is FNYEAQ (reference sequence). CDR3 in DNA: TGTGCTAGCAGCGCTAGCGGGAGTATGTCCGGGGAGCTGTTTTTT. It is translated as CASSASGSMSGELFF.